The rows below give T cell receptor beta chains drawn from one sample of a study of CD8+CD57+ T cells in acquired aplastic anemia. MiXCR, applied by TCRdb to the reads, yields one record per CDR3 protein. The sample shows around 170,000 distinct CDR3 sequences, 50% to 75% of them seen only once. Material for sequencing was sorted CD4+, CD8+, or CD8+CD57+ T cells (not recorded which) from PBMCs. The receptor set was obtained from a human donor in good health. Both conserved end residues are part of each CDR3. A D gene is named only where the DNA matches it firmly. Only part of the rows carry a size: once, few, many, or a class if the clone is expanded.

cdr3_aa: CATSSQEGRALYNEQFF
cdr3_nt: TGTGCCACCAGCAGCCAAGAGGGACGAGCACTGTACAATGAGCAGTTCTTC
d_call: .
clone_size: .
v_call: TRBV15
j_call: TRBJ2-1

cdr3_aa: CASSLAPGELFF
cdr3_nt: TGTGCCAGCAGTCTAGCACCCGGGGAGCTGTTTTTT
d_call: .
clone_size: .
v_call: TRBV27
j_call: TRBJ2-2

cdr3_aa: CAISEVPGMFIYEQYF
cdr3_nt: TGTGCCATCAGTGAGGTACCGGGGATGTTCATCTACGAGCAGTACTTC
d_call: .
clone_size: .
v_call: TRBV10-3
j_call: TRBJ2-7

cdr3_aa: CASIQGGTQYF
cdr3_nt: TGTGCCAGCATCCAGGGGGGGACCCAGTACTTC
d_call: .
clone_size: .
v_call: TRBV27
j_call: TRBJ2-5

cdr3_aa: CASLDGGRGTDTQYF
cdr3_nt: TGCGCCAGCCTAGATGGCGGGAGAGGGACAGATACGCAGTATTTT
d_call: TRBD2
clone_size: .
v_call: TRBV5-1
j_call: TRBJ2-3

cdr3_aa: CASSVGGDTGELFF
cdr3_nt: TGTGCCAGCAGCGTAGGTGGGGACACCGGGGAGCTGTTTTTT
d_call: .
clone_size: many
v_call: TRBV9
j_call: TRBJ2-2

cdr3_aa: CASSLASGRELEQYF
cdr3_nt: TGTGCCAGCAGCCTAGCAAGCGGGAGGGAGTTGGAGCAGTACTTC
d_call: TRBD2
clone_size: .
v_call: TRBV7-9
j_call: TRBJ2-7

cdr3_aa: CATGEWGSNQPQHF
cdr3_nt: TGTGCCACAGGAGAGTGGGGAAGCAATCAGCCCCAGCATTTT
d_call: .
clone_size: .
v_call: TRBV15
j_call: TRBJ1-5

cdr3_aa: CASSQRSWVTSGSIYPDTQYF
cdr3_nt: TGCGCCAGCAGCCAGAGGTCCTGGGTCACTAGCGGGAGTATATATCCAGATACGCAGTATTTT
d_call: TRBD2
clone_size: .
v_call: TRBV4-1
j_call: TRBJ2-3

cdr3_aa: CASSIGLAPRGGETQYF
cdr3_nt: TGTGCCAGCAGCATCGGACTAGCCCCGAGAGGGGGCGAGACCCAGTACTTC
d_call: .
clone_size: .
v_call: TRBV12-3/TRBV12-4
j_call: TRBJ2-5

cdr3_aa: CASREPDRGFRGYTF
cdr3_nt: TGTGCCAGCAGGGAACCGGACAGGGGGTTTCGCGGCTACACCTTC
d_call: TRBD1
clone_size: .
v_call: TRBV2
j_call: TRBJ1-2

cdr3_aa: CSATSPRGTDTQYF
cdr3_nt: TGCAGTGCTACCTCTCCGCGGGGCACAGATACGCAGTATTTT
d_call: .
clone_size: once
v_call: TRBV20-1
j_call: TRBJ2-3

cdr3_aa: CASSQEGTSETYEQYF
cdr3_nt: TGCGCCAGCAGCCAAGAGGGCACTAGCGAGACCTACGAGCAGTACTTC
d_call: TRBD2
clone_size: many
v_call: TRBV4-3
j_call: TRBJ2-7

cdr3_aa: CASSFRDRGRNEQFF
cdr3_nt: TGTGCCAGCAGCTTCCGGGACAGGGGGCGTAATGAGCAGTTCTTC
d_call: TRBD1
clone_size: few
v_call: TRBV13
j_call: TRBJ2-1

cdr3_aa: CASMTWGDHEQYF
cdr3_nt: TGTGCCAGCATGACGTGGGGGGACCACGAGCAGTACTTC
d_call: .
clone_size: many
v_call: TRBV12-3/TRBV12-4
j_call: TRBJ2-7

cdr3_aa: CASSVEVTGELFF
cdr3_nt: TGTGCCAGCAGCGTAGAGGTTACCGGGGAGCTGTTTTTT
d_call: .
clone_size: .
v_call: TRBV9
j_call: TRBJ2-2

cdr3_aa: CASNPGSYEQYF
cdr3_nt: TGTGCCAGCAACCCCGGGTCCTACGAGCAGTACTTC
d_call: .
clone_size: .
v_call: TRBV5-6
j_call: TRBJ2-7

cdr3_aa: CASSLYNPAGATGELFF
cdr3_nt: TGTGCCAGCAGCTTATACAACCCAGCGGGAGCCACCGGGGAGCTGTTTTTT
d_call: TRBD2
clone_size: many
v_call: TRBV7-9
j_call: TRBJ2-2

cdr3_aa: CASSFSGQGYEQYF
cdr3_nt: TGTGCCAGCAGCTTTTCGGGACAGGGCTACGAGCAGTACTTC
d_call: TRBD1
clone_size: many
v_call: TRBV7-8
j_call: TRBJ2-7

cdr3_aa: CATLDRGRSEMNTEAFF
cdr3_nt: TGTGCCACCCTGGACAGGGGGCGCAGCGAGATGAACACTGAAGCTTTCTTT
d_call: TRBD1
clone_size: .
v_call: TRBV24-1
j_call: TRBJ1-1

cdr3_aa: CASSLTSGEETQYF
cdr3_nt: TGTGCCAGCAGCTTGACTAGCGGGGAAGAGACCCAGTACTTC
d_call: TRBD2
clone_size: few
v_call: TRBV5-4
j_call: TRBJ2-5

cdr3_aa: CASSLEGRTANNSPLHF
cdr3_nt: TGTGCCAGCAGCTTAGAGGGGCGGACGGCCAATAATTCACCCCTCCACTTT
d_call: .
clone_size: .
v_call: TRBV11-3
j_call: TRBJ1-6

cdr3_aa: CASRLLQGIGEKLFF
cdr3_nt: TGTGCCAGCAGACTACTTCAGGGGATTGGAGAAAAACTGTTTTTT
d_call: .
clone_size: .
v_call: TRBV12-3/TRBV12-4
j_call: TRBJ1-4

cdr3_aa: CASSDTSEKLFF
cdr3_nt: TGTGCCAGCAGCGATACCAGTGAAAAACTGTTTTTT
d_call: .
clone_size: .
v_call: TRBV2
j_call: TRBJ1-4

cdr3_aa: CSARDLWSSYNEQFF
cdr3_nt: TGCAGTGCGCGGGACTTGTGGAGCTCCTACAATGAGCAGTTCTTC
d_call: .
clone_size: many
v_call: TRBV20-1
j_call: TRBJ2-1

cdr3_aa: CASSPGTSVPGELFF
cdr3_nt: TGTGCCAGCAGCCCCGGGACTAGCGTACCCGGGGAGCTGTTTTTT
d_call: TRBD2
clone_size: .
v_call: TRBV7-9
j_call: TRBJ2-2

cdr3_aa: CASSLARSAYNEQFF
cdr3_nt: TGTGCCAGCAGCTTAGCGCGGTCAGCTTACAATGAGCAGTTCTTC
d_call: .
clone_size: .
v_call: TRBV7-2
j_call: TRBJ2-1

cdr3_aa: CASSLFGGGRNQETQYF
cdr3_nt: TGTGCTAGCAGCTTGTTCGGAGGCGGGAGGAACCAAGAGACCCAGTACTTC
d_call: TRBD2
clone_size: .
v_call: TRBV5-5
j_call: TRBJ2-5

cdr3_aa: CASSLQGSTEAFF
cdr3_nt: TGTGCCAGCAGCTTACAGGGTTCCACTGAAGCTTTCTTT
d_call: .
clone_size: few
v_call: TRBV7-3
j_call: TRBJ1-1

cdr3_aa: CASSLPGLAGETQYF
cdr3_nt: TGTGCCAGCAGCTTACCCGGGCTAGCGGGAGAGACCCAGTACTTC
d_call: TRBD2
clone_size: many
v_call: TRBV11-3
j_call: TRBJ2-5

cdr3_aa: CASSWDRDQPQHF
cdr3_nt: TGTGCCAGCAGCTGGGACAGGGATCAGCCCCAGCATTTT
d_call: TRBD1
clone_size: .
v_call: TRBV7-2
j_call: TRBJ1-5

cdr3_aa: CASSYETVQETQYF
cdr3_nt: TGTGCCAGCAGTTACGAGACAGTACAAGAGACCCAGTACTTC
d_call: .
clone_size: many
v_call: TRBV6-6
j_call: TRBJ2-5

cdr3_aa: CASSQDRQISGANVLTF
cdr3_nt: TGCGCCAGCAGCCAAGATCGGCAGATCTCTGGGGCCAACGTCCTGACTTTC
d_call: .
clone_size: many
v_call: TRBV4-3
j_call: TRBJ2-6

cdr3_aa: CASSMGGTGGSGANVLTF
cdr3_nt: TGTGCCAGCAGTATGGGGGGGACAGGTGGCTCTGGGGCCAACGTCCTGACTTTC
d_call: .
clone_size: few
v_call: TRBV6-2/TRBV6-3
j_call: TRBJ2-6

cdr3_aa: CASSSGAGNQPQHF
cdr3_nt: TGTGCCAGCAGCTCCGGGGCAGGAAATCAGCCCCAGCATTTT
d_call: .
clone_size: few
v_call: TRBV7-9
j_call: TRBJ1-5

cdr3_aa: CASSPSIGANNSPLHF
cdr3_nt: TGTGCCAGCAGCCCCTCCATAGGAGCCAATAATTCACCCCTCCACTTT
d_call: .
clone_size: .
v_call: TRBV6-5
j_call: TRBJ1-6

cdr3_aa: CASALSGLPTGQYF
cdr3_nt: TGCGCCAGCGCCTTATCGGGACTTCCGACCGGGCAGTACTTC
d_call: .
clone_size: .
v_call: TRBV5-1
j_call: TRBJ2-7

cdr3_aa: CASSDHSATNEKLFF
cdr3_nt: TGCGCCAGCAGTGACCACAGTGCAACTAATGAAAAACTGTTTTTT
d_call: .
clone_size: .
v_call: TRBV10-2
j_call: TRBJ1-4

cdr3_aa: CSATRETVDEQFF
cdr3_nt: TGCAGTGCTACAAGAGAGACAGTCGATGAGCAGTTCTTC
d_call: .
clone_size: few
v_call: TRBV20-1
j_call: TRBJ2-1

cdr3_aa: CASSLLRLAGGRTDTQYF
cdr3_nt: TGTGCCAGCAGCTTGTTGAGACTAGCGGGGGGGCGCACAGATACGCAGTATTTT
d_call: TRBD2
clone_size: .
v_call: TRBV5-4
j_call: TRBJ2-3

cdr3_aa: CAISEGDQPQHF
cdr3_nt: TGTGCCATCAGTGAAGGCGATCAGCCCCAGCATTTT
d_call: .
clone_size: many
v_call: TRBV10-3
j_call: TRBJ1-5

cdr3_aa: CASSLPGQGAGEQYF
cdr3_nt: TGTGCCAGCAGCTTGCCGGGACAGGGGGCTGGCGAGCAGTACTTC
d_call: TRBD1
clone_size: few
v_call: TRBV7-3
j_call: TRBJ2-7

cdr3_aa: CASRGTDYNEQLF
cdr3_nt: TGTGCCAGCAGGGGGACAGACTACAATGAGCAGTTATTC
d_call: TRBD1
clone_size: .
v_call: TRBV7-3
j_call: TRBJ2-1

cdr3_aa: CASTEGMGSYNEQFF
cdr3_nt: TGTGCCAGCACCGAGGGTATGGGCTCCTACAATGAGCAGTTCTTC
d_call: .
clone_size: .
v_call: TRBV7-2
j_call: TRBJ2-1

cdr3_aa: CASREGSDRFGYGYTF
cdr3_nt: TGTGCCAGCAGGGAGGGCTCTGACAGGTTTGGCTATGGCTACACCTTC
d_call: .
clone_size: many
v_call: TRBV2
j_call: TRBJ1-2